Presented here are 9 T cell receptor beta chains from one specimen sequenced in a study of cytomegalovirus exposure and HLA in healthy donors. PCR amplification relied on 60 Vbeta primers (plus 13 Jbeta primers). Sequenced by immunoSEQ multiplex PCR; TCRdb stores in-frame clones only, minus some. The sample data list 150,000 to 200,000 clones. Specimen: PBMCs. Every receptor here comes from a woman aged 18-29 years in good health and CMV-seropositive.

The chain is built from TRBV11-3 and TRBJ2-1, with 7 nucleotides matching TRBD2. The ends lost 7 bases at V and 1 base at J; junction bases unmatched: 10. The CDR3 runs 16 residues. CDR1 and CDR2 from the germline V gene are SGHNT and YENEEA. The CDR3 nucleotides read TGTGCCAGCAACCTAGTGGGGGGGGGATCCTACAATGAGCAGTTCTTC. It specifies CASNLVGGGSYNEQFF. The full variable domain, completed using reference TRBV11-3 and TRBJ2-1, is EAGVVQSPRYKIIEKKQPVAFWCNPISGHNTLYWYLQNLGQGPELLIRYENEEAVDDSQLPKDRFSAERLKGVDSTLKIQPAELGDSAVYLCASNLVGGGSYNEQFFGPGTRLTVL.

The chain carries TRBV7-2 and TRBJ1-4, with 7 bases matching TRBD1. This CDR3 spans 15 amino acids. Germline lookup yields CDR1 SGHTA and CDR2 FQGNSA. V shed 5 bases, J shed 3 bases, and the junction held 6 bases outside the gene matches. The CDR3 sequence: CASSQQGIANEKLFF. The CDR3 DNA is TGTGCCAGCAGCCAACAGGGGATAGCTAATGAAAAACTGTTTTTT.

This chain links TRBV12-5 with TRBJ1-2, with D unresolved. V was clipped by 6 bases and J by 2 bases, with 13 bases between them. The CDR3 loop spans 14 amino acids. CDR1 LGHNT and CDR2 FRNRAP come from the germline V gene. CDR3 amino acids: CASGPRSPNYGYTF. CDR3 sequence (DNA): TGTGCTAGTGGCCCTAGGAGTCCCAACTATGGCTACACCTTC.

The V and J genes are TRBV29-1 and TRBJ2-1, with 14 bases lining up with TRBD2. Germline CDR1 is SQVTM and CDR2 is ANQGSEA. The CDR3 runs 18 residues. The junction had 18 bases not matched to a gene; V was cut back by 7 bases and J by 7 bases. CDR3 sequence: CSAYLRETSGGARNEQFF. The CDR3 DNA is TGCAGCGCCTACCTCCGGGAGACTAGCGGGGGGGCCCGTAATGAGCAGTTCTTC.

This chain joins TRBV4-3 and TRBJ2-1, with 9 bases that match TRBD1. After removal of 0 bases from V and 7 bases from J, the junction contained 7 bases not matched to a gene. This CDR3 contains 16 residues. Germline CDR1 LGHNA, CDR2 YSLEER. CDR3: CASSQDGTGYLNEQFF. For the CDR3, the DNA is TGCGCCAGCAGCCAAGACGGGACAGGGTATTTGAATGAGCAGTTCTTC.

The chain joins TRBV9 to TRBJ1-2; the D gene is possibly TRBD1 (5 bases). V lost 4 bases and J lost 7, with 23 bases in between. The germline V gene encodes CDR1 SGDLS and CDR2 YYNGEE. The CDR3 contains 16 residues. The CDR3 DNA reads TGTGCCAGCAGCCCTCTGGGGGGGGGAATTACGGGTGGCTACACCTTC. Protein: CASSPLGGGITGGYTF. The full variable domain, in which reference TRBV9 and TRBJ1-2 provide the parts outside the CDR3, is DSGVTQTPKHLITATGQRVTLRCSPRSGDLSVYWYQQSLDQGLQFLIQYYNGEERAKGNILERFSAQQFPDLHSELNLSSLELGDSALYFCASSPLGGGITGGYTFGSGTRLTVV.

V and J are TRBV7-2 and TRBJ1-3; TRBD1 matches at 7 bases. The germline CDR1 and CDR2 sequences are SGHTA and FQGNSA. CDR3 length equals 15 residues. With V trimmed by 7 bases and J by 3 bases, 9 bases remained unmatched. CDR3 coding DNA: TGTGCCAGCACCCTTAGGGCAGGGGGTGGAAACACCATATATTTT. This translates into CASTLRAGGGNTIYF.

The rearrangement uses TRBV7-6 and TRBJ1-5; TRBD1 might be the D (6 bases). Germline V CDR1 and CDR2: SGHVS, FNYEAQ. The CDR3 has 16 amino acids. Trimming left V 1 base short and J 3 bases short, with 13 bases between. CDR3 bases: TGTGCCAGCAGCTTAGGCGCCACAGGGACCAATCAGCCCCAGCATTTT. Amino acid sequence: CASSLGATGTNQPQHF.

CDR3: CASSSRQGADTQYF. As DNA, the CDR3 is TGTGCCAGCAGCTCTCGACAGGGGGCAGATACGCAGTATTTT. The V gene is TRBV9, the J gene TRBJ2-3; TRBD1 agrees at 9 bases. This CDR3 is built from 14 residues. CDR1 and CDR2 (germline): SGDLS, YYNGEE. V trimming: 4 bases; J trimming: 4 bases; junction bases outside the gene matches: 4.